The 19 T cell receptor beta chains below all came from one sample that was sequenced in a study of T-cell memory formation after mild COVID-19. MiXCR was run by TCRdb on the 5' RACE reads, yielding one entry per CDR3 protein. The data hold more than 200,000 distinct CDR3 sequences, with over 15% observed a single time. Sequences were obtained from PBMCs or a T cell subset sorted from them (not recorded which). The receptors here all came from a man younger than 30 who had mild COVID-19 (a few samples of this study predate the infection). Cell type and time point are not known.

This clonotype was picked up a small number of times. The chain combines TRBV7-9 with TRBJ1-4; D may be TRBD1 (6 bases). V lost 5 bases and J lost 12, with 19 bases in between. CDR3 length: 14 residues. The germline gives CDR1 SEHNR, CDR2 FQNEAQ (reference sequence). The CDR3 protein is CASSPRTAPLELFF. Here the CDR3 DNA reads TGTGCCAGCAGCCCTAGGACAGCACCCCTGGAACTGTTTTTT.

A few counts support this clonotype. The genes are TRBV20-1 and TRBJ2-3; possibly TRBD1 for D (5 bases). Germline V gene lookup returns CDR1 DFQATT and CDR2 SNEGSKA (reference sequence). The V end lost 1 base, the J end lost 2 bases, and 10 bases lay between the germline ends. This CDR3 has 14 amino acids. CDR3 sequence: CSARVGRATDTQYF. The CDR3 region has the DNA TGCAGTGCTAGAGTAGGCAGGGCCACAGATACGCAGTATTTT.

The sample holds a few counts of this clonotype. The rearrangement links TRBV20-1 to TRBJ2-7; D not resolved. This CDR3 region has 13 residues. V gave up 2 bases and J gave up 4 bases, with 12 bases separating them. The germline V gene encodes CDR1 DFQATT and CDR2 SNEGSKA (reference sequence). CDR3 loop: CSARYNPGYEQYF. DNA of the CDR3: TGCAGTGCTAGATACAACCCTGGATACGAGCAGTACTTC.

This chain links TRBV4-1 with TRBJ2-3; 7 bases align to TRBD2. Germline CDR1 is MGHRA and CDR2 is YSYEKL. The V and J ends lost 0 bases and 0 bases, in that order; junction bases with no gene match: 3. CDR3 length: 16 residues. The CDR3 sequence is CASSQELASSTDTQYF. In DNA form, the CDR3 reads TGCGCCAGCAGCCAAGAACTAGCGTCTAGCACAGATACGCAGTATTTT.

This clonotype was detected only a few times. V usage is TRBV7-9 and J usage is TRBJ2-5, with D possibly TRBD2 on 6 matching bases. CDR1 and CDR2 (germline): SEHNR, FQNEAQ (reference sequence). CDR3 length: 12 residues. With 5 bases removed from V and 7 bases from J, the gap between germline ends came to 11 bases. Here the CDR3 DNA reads TGTGCCAGCAGCACGGGACTCCTGACCCAGTACTTC. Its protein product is CASSTGLLTQYF.

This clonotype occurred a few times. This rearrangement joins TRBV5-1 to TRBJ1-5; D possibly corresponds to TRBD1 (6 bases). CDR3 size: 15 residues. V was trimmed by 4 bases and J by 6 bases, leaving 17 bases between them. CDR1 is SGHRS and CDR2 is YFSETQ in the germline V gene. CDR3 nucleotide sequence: TGCGCCAGCAGCCCAACAGGGATTGCGGGTCAGCCCCAGCATTTT. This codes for CASSPTGIAGQPQHF.

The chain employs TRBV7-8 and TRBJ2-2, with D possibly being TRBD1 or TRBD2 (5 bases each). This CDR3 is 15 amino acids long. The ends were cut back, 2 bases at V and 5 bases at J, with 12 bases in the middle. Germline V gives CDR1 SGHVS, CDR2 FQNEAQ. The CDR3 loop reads CASSLLSGSTGELFF. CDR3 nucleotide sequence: TGTGCCAGCAGCTTACTGTCAGGGAGTACCGGGGAGCTGTTTTTT.

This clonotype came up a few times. Here the CDR3 DNA reads TGTGCCAGCAGCTTAGTACCGGGGATCACTGAAGCTTTCTTT. Translating gives CASSLVPGITEAFF. This chain joins TRBV7-8 and TRBJ1-1; D is undetermined. The germline gives CDR1 SGHVS, CDR2 FQNEAQ. The CDR3 is 14 residues long. V was shortened by 1 base and J by 4 bases, with 10 bases between the two germline ends.

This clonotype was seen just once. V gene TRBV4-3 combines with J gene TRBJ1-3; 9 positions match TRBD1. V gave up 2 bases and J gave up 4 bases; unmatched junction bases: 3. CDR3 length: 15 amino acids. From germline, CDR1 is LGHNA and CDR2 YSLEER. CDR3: CASSQSDRGGNTIYF. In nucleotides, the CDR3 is TGCGCCAGCAGCCAATCCGACAGGGGGGGAAACACCATATATTTT.

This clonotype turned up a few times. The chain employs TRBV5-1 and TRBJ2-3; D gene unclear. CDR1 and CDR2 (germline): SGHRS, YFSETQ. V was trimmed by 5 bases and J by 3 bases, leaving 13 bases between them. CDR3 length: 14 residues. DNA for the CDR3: TGCGCCAGCAGTGGCGGTTATGGGACAGATACGCAGTATTTT. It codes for CASSGGYGTDTQYF.

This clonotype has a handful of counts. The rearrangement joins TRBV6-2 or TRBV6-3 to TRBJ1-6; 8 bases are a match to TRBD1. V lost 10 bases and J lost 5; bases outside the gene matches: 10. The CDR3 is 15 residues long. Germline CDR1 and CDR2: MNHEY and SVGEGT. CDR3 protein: CATLRGPADNSPLHF. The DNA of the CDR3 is TGTGCCACCCTCAGGGGGCCCGCGGATAATTCACCCCTCCACTTT.

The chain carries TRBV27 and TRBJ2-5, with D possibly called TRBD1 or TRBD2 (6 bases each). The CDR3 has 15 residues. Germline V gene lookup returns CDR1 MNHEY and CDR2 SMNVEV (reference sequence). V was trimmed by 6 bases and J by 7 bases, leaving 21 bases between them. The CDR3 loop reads CASSRNRGLGGTQYF. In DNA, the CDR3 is TGTGCCAGCAGCCGAAATCGGGGGCTGGGTGGGACCCAGTACTTC.

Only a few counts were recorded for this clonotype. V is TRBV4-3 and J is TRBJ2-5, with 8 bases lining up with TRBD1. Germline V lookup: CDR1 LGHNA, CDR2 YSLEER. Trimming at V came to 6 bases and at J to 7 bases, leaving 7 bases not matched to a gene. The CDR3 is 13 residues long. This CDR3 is CASSQDRVRTQYF. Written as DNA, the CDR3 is TGCGCCAGCAGTCAGGACAGGGTCAGGACCCAGTACTTC.

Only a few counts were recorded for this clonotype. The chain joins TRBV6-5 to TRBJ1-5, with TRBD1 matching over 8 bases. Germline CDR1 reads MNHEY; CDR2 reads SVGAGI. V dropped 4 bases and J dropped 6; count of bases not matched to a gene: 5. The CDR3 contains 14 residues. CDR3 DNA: TGTGCCAGCAGTTCGACAGGGGAGCGTCAGCCCCAGCATTTT. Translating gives CASSSTGERQPQHF.

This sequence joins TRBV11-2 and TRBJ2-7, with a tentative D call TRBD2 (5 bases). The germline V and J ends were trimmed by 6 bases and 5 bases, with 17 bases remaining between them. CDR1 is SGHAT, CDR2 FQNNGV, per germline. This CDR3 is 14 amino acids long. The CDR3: CASSPLGVRNEQYF. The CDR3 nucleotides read TGTGCCAGCAGTCCCCTCGGGGTGAGGAACGAGCAGTACTTC.

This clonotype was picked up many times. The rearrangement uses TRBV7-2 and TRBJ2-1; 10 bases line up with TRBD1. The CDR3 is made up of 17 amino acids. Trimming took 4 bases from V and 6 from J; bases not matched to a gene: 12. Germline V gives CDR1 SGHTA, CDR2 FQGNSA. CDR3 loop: CASSSMTGTGVPNEQFF. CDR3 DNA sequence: TGTGCCAGCAGCTCAATGACCGGGACAGGGGTGCCCAATGAGCAGTTCTTC.

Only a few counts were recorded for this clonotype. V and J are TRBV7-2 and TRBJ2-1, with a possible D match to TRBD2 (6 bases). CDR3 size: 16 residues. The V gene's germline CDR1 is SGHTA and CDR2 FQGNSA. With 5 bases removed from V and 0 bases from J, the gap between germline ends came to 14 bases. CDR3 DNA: TGTGCCAGCAGCCCATTGGCGGGGTACTCCTACAATGAGCAGTTCTTC. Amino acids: CASSPLAGYSYNEQFF.

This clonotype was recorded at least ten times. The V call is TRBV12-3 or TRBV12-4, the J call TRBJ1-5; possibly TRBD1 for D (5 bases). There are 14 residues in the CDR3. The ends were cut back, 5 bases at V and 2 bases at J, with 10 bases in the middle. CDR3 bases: TGTGCCAGCAGTCCCGCGGGGGGCAATCAGCCCCAGCATTTT. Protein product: CASSPAGGNQPQHF.

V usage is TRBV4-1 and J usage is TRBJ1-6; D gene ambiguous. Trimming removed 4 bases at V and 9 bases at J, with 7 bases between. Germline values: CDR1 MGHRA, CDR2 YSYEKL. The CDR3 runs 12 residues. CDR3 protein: CASSLDASPLHF. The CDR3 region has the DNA TGCGCCAGCAGCCTGGACGCTTCACCCCTCCACTTT.